The present T cell receptor beta chain was sequenced within a study of shared clonotypes between healthy human individuals. Naive CD8 cells comprised CD45RO-negative, CCR7-positively selected cells, excluding terminally differentiated effector memory CD45RA+ cells. This CDR3 spans 15 amino acids. Looked up from germline, CDR1 is SGHAT and CDR2 is FQNNGV. V trimming: 5 bases; J trimming: 7 bases; junction bases outside the gene matches: 14. Clones were sequenced by immunoSEQ multiplex PCR, and TCRdb holds only the in-frame ones, with some missing. Of hundreds of thousands of clones in the sample, around 96% were seen once.

The V call is TRBV11-2, the J call TRBJ2-7, with 7 nucleotides matching TRBD2. The source is a woman younger than 45 in good health. Sequences were obtained from naive CD8+ T cells sorted from blood. The CDR3 nucleotides are TGTGCCAGCAGCCCTCCCAGGACTAGAGGGTGGGAGCAGTACTTC. It specifies CASSPPRTRGWEQYF.